Shown below are 23 T cell receptor beta chains from a single sample sequenced in a study of regulatory T cells in long-lasting Graves disease. Stated time point: newly diagnosed GD, antithyroid drugs for less than 3 months. RNA extracted from PBMCs served as the sequencing template. With iRepertoire HTBI primers and Arm-PCR of CDR3 regions, TCR beta libraries were built. One entry per CDR3 protein, called by TCRdb with MiXCR from the multiplex PCR reads. The table lists 200,000 to 250,000 distinct CDR3 sequences, about a sixth of them singletons, with approximately 20% in the top ten. Specimen: peripheral blood mononuclear cells (PBMCs), collected at new diagnosis, from a patient treated with antithyroid drugs. The receptors stem from a female donor with Graves disease.

J is TRBJ2-5 and V is TRBV24-1, with 10 bases fitting TRBD2. The end of the DNA is better explained by TRBJ2-1, so the J call may be wrong. The CDR3 has 14 amino acids. Germline-derived CDR1 and CDR2 are KGHDR and SFDVKD. The CDR3 bases are TGTGCCACCAGTTTAGCGGGAGGTCCCAATGAGCAGTTCTTC. Translated: CATSLAGGPNEQFF.

This clonotype was counted ten times or more. The V call is TRBV12-3 or TRBV12-4, the J call TRBJ2-3, with 7 bases lining up with TRBD2. The CDR3 runs to 14 residues. V gave up 2 bases and J gave up 8 bases; unmatched junction bases: 7. CDR3 amino acids: CASSLTGRLGTQYF. CDR3 sequence (DNA): TGTGCCAGCAGTTTAACCGGGAGGTTAGGTACGCAGTATTTT.

This clonotype came up many times. The chain is built from TRBV19 and TRBJ1-1; D gene unclear. Per germline, CDR1 LNHDA and CDR2 SQIVND (reference sequence). Between the trimmed V and J ends, which lost 4 bases and 1 base, there was a span of 13 bases. There are 15 residues in the CDR3. The DNA of the CDR3 is TGTGCCAGTAGTACACTAGGACGTTCGAACACTGAAGCTTTCTTT. As protein: CASSTLGRSNTEAFF. The full variable domain, in which reference TRBV19 and TRBJ1-1 provide the parts outside the CDR3, is DGGITQSPKYLFRKEGQNVTLSCEQNLNHDAMYWYRQDPGQGLRLIYYSQIVNDFQKGDIAEGYSVSREKKESFPLTVTSAQKNPTAFYLCASSTLGRSNTEAFFGQGTRLTVV.

Concerning this clonotype: This is likely an artifact of a read error, given a far larger clone one base away. V and J are TRBV27 and TRBJ2-1; 10 bases are shared with TRBD2. Germline-derived CDR1 and CDR2 are MNHEY and SMNVEV (reference sequence). This CDR3 has 14 residues. J gave up 4 bases and V 4 bases, and 1 base lay outside the gene matches. The CDR3 loop is CASSSSGRYNEQFF. The CDR3 nucleotides are TGTGCCAGCAGTTCTAGCGGGAGATACAATGAGCAGTTCTTC.

This clonotype has at least ten counts. V is TRBV2 and J is TRBJ1-5; 8 positions match TRBD1. Trimming cost V 5 bases and J 3 bases; bases outside gene matches: 6. Germline lookup yields CDR1 SNHLY and CDR2 FYNNEI. The CDR3 contains 15 residues. CDR3 nucleotides: TGTGCCAGCAGTCCCTGGACAGGGTCCAATCAGCCCCAGCATTTT. This gives the protein CASSPWTGSNQPQHF. The full variable domain, with the rest looked up from reference TRBV2 and TRBJ1-5, is EPEVTQTPSHQVTQMGQEVILRCVPISNHLYFYWYRQILGQKVEFLVSFYNNEISEKSEIFDDQFSVERPDGSNFTLKIRSTKLEDSAMYFCASSPWTGSNQPQHFGDGTRLSIL.

This clonotype was seen repeatedly, ten times or more. The genes are TRBV5-1 and TRBJ1-4; D not certain. From germline, CDR1 is SGHRS and CDR2 YFSETQ. The CDR3 loop spans 13 amino acids. The V end was cut by 5 bases, the J end by 5 bases, with 10 bases between. CDR3 nucleotide sequence: TGCGCCAGCAGAGAAGGGATAAATGAAAAACTGTTTTTT. Translating gives CASREGINEKLFF.

This clonotype has more than one count but fewer than ten. The chain is built from TRBV5-4 and TRBJ1-2; TRBD1 might be the D (5 bases). The CDR3 totals 16 residues. Germline V CDR1 and CDR2: SGHNT, YYREEE (reference sequence). V lost 2 bases to trimming and J lost 6 bases, with 20 bases between them. The CDR3 DNA reads as TGTGCCAGCAGCTTTATGAAGGACACCCTCGTGGATGGCTACACCTTC. As protein: CASSFMKDTLVDGYTF.

The sample holds many counts of this clonotype. The chain has TRBV27 and TRBJ1-2, with D hard to call. V dropped 7 bases and J dropped 4 bases, with 10 bases sitting between them. CDR3 size: 12 residues. The germline CDR1 and CDR2 sequences are MNHEY and SMNVEV (reference sequence). This CDR3 is CASKSGLYGYTF. The DNA for the CDR3 is TGTGCCAGCAAATCAGGACTCTATGGCTACACCTTC.

This clonotype showed up many times. The rearrangement uses TRBV27 and TRBJ2-5; D unresolved. V was clipped by 0 bases and J by 2 bases, with 10 bases between them. Germline V gene data show CDR1 as MNHEY and CDR2 as SMNVEV (reference sequence). The CDR3 runs 15 residues. The CDR3, as DNA: TGTGCCAGCAGTTTATCGTTCAGACAACAAGAGACCCAGTACTTC. Translated, it gives CASSLSFRQQETQYF.

This clonotype was found many times. V is TRBV6-1 and J is TRBJ1-4; TRBD1 is a possible D gene (5 bases). CDR3 length: 15 residues. Trimming shortened V by 4 bases and J by 5 bases, and 14 bases separated the two germline ends. CDR1 and CDR2 (germline): MNHNS, SASEGT. CDR3 sequence (DNA): TGTGCCAGCAGTGCAAACAGGATCTCGAATGAAAAACTGTTTTTT. Amino acid sequence: CASSANRISNEKLFF.

The table lists this clonotype with many counts. The chain employs TRBV20-1 and TRBJ2-7; D unresolved. V dropped 1 base and J dropped 2 bases, with 12 bases sitting between them. Germline-derived CDR1 and CDR2 are DFQATT and SNEGSKA (reference sequence). This CDR3 contains 14 residues. CDR3 sequence (DNA): TGCAGTGCTAGAGGCACCCATTCACCCTACGAGCAGTACTTC. Protein: CSARGTHSPYEQYF.

This clonotype was detected ten times or more. V gene TRBV7-8 combines with J gene TRBJ1-1; unclear D gene. V lost 0 bases and J lost 2, with 7 bases in between. The CDR3 runs to 14 residues. Germline V gives CDR1 SGHVS, CDR2 FQNEAQ. CDR3 amino acids: CASSLAGINTEAFF. The CDR3 nucleotides are TGTGCCAGCAGCTTAGCGGGAATTAACACTGAAGCTTTCTTT.

This clonotype was found many times. The rearrangement joins TRBV20-1 to TRBJ2-6; TRBD1 is a possible D gene (5 bases). Per the germline V gene, CDR1 is DFQATT and CDR2 is SNEGSKA (reference sequence). The CDR3 runs to 17 residues. Trimming left V 3 bases short and J 2 bases short, with 17 bases between. The CDR3 nucleotides read TGCAGTGCTAGTGCAAAGCTAGGGGATACTGGGGCCAACGTCCTGACTTTC. Its protein product is CSASAKLGDTGANVLTF.

This clonotype has at least ten counts. J is TRBJ2-3 and V is TRBV19; the D call may be TRBD1 or TRBD2 (5 bases each). The V and J ends lost 5 bases and 4 bases respectively, with 16 bases between them. In germline, CDR1 is LNHDA, CDR2 SQIVND (reference sequence). CDR3 length: 15 residues. The DNA of the CDR3 is TGTGCCAGTAGTCTGGGACCGGGGAATGCAGATACGCAGTATTTT. It specifies CASSLGPGNADTQYF.

The table lists this clonotype with many counts. J is TRBJ2-1 and V is TRBV9, with D perhaps matching TRBD2 (5 bases). Trimming took off 3 bases at V and 8 bases at J, with 15 bases between the two ends. From germline, CDR1 is SGDLS and CDR2 YYNGEE. The CDR3 runs 14 residues. The CDR3 loop reads CASSARPAVDEQFF. The CDR3 DNA reads TGTGCCAGCAGCGCCCGACCAGCGGTCGATGAGCAGTTCTTC.

A remark on this clonotype: This may arise from a read error, as a much more abundant clone is one base away. This chain joins TRBV9 and TRBJ1-4, with a possible D match to TRBD1 (6 bases). This CDR3 has 16 amino acids. Germline V gene lookup returns CDR1 SGDLS and CDR2 YYNGEE. The V and J ends lost 3 bases and 7 bases respectively, with 19 bases between them. In DNA form, the CDR3 reads TGTGCCAGCAGCGAACAGGGAACCAGTTCTAGTGAAAAACTGTTTTTT. Translation gives CASSEQGTSSSEKLFF.

This clonotype was seen many times. This chain connects TRBV7-9 to TRBJ2-3; D might be TRBD2 (5 bases). Germline V gene sequence: CDR1 SEHNR, CDR2 FQNEAQ (reference sequence). V lost 4 bases and J lost 9, with 17 bases in between. The CDR3 consists of 14 residues. DNA for the CDR3: TGTGCCAGCAGCTCAAATCTAGCCGTAGGGACGCAGTATTTT. This gives the protein CASSSNLAVGTQYF.

Ten or more counts support this clonotype. The J gene is TRBJ2-1, the V gene TRBV18; 8 bases fit TRBD2. V was pared by 6 bases and J by 1 base, with 2 bases of the junction left unmatched. This CDR3 spans 14 amino acids. Germline V gene data show CDR1 as KGHSH and CDR2 as LQKENI. The CDR3 sequence: CASSSGISYNEQFF. CDR3 coding DNA: TGTGCCAGCTCTAGCGGGATATCCTACAATGAGCAGTTCTTC.

This clonotype was counted at least ten times. V and J are TRBV3-1 and TRBJ1-2, with 9 bases fitting TRBD1. This CDR3 contains 16 residues. With 4 bases clipped from V and 1 base from J, the junction kept 7 bases outside the gene matches. In germline, CDR1 is LGHDT, CDR2 YNNKEL (reference sequence). The CDR3 nucleotides are TGTGCCAGCAGCCGCAGGGGGACAGGGCATAACTATGGCTACACCTTC. Encoded protein: CASSRRGTGHNYGYTF.

This clonotype was found many times. The CDR3 spells CASSQELNTEAFF. The CDR3 coding sequence is TGTGCCAGCAGCCAAGAGCTGAACACTGAAGCTTTCTTT. The chain is built from TRBV14 and TRBJ1-1; D is undetermined. The CDR3 contains 13 residues. V lost 0 bases and J lost 0, with 2 bases in between. Germline loops: CDR1 SGHDN, CDR2 FVKESK.

This clonotype was counted ten times or more. The V gene is TRBV12-3 or TRBV12-4, the J gene TRBJ2-1; TRBD1 agrees at 12 bases. The junction had 7 bases not matched to a gene; V was cut back by 5 bases and J by 8 bases. The CDR3 consists of 15 residues. The CDR3 reads CASSPGQGAIDEQFF. The CDR3 coding sequence is TGTGCCAGCAGTCCGGGACAGGGGGCTATAGATGAGCAGTTCTTC.

This clonotype was seen only a few times. An end of the junction differs from the germline gene, which may be a read error. The chain links TRBV28 to TRBJ1-2; tentatively, D is TRBD1 (5 bases). Germline V gene lookup returns CDR1 MDHEN and CDR2 SYDVKM. The CDR3 loop spans 15 amino acids. CDR3 nucleotide sequence: TGTGCCAGCAGCAACTCACAAGGGGCCGGCTATAGCTACACCTTC. Translating it yields CASSNSQGAGYSYTF.

This clonotype has ten or more counts. The V call is TRBV20-1, the J call TRBJ1-1; 10 bases map to TRBD1. CDR1 and CDR2 from the germline V gene are DFQATT and SNEGSKA (reference sequence). With V trimmed by 6 bases and J by 4 bases, 5 bases remained unmatched. The length of the CDR3 is 13 residues. The chain's CDR3 is CSAHRDRGTEAFF. DNA for the CDR3: TGCAGTGCCCACCGGGACAGGGGCACTGAAGCTTTCTTT.